These T cell receptor beta chains were read from a single sample in a study of shared clonotypes between healthy human individuals. Measured with immunoSEQ multiplex PCR; TCRdb has only the in-frame clones, and not every one. The sample lists about 960,000 clones, 76% occurring once. The sequencing sample was made of memory CD4+ T cells sorted from blood. These receptors were obtained from a man in his late teens or twenties in good health. Both conserved end residues are part of each CDR3. The order of the fields is D gene, J gene, clone size, V gene, CDR3 DNA, CDR3 protein. The D gene is left open where the match is weak. Some rows mark clone size as missing; the rest say once, few, many or name a class of expanded clone.

>.|TRBJ1-5|few|TRBV27
TGTGCCAGCAGTCCGAGGTGGGGGGATCAGCCCCAGCATTTT
CASSPRWGDQPQHF
>TRBD2|TRBJ2-5|once|TRBV7-9
TGTGCCAGCAGCTCCTGGACTAGCGGGAGGGCCGTAGTGGGGGAGACCCAGTACTTC
CASSSWTSGRAVVGETQYF
>.|TRBJ1-6|.|TRBV7-9
TGTGCCAGCAGCTTGAGTCGGGCGACAGATAATTCACCCCTCCACTTT
CASSLSRATDNSPLHF
>.|TRBJ2-7|.|TRBV6-5
TGTGCCAGCAGTTACTCGACAGTCTGGGGCCCCTACGAGCAGTACTTC
CASSYSTVWGPYEQYF
>.|TRBJ2-5|.|TRBV10-3
TGTGCCATCAGTGCCTCCGGTGGAGAGACCCAGTACTTC
CAISASGGETQYF
>TRBD2|TRBJ2-7|.|TRBV18
TGTGCCAGCTCACCACGCGGACTAGCCGAGCAGTACTTC
CASSPRGLAEQYF
>.|TRBJ1-5|.|TRBV30
TGTGCCTGGAGCGAGAAGGGGATTGGCAATCAGCCCCAGCATTTT
CAWSEKGIGNQPQHF
>TRBD2|TRBJ2-3|.|TRBV5-6
TGTGCCAGCAGCCCTCTCATGACGGGGGGGAGCACAGATACGCAGTATTTT
CASSPLMTGGSTDTQYF
>.|TRBJ1-1|.|TRBV11-2
TGTGCCAGCAGCTACCGCGGCACTGAAGCTTTCTTT
CASSYRGTEAFF
>.|TRBJ2-3|.|TRBV4-3
TGCGCCAGCAGCCAGGACAGTCTCACAGATACGCAGTATTTT
CASSQDSLTDTQYF
>.|TRBJ1-1|.|TRBV28
TGTGCCAGCCACGAACTCACTAGCCTAGGTGAAGCTTTCTTT
CASHELTSLGEAFF
>TRBD2|TRBJ2-3|.|TRBV7-2
TGTGCCAGCAGCTTACAAGCGGGATCCACAGATACGCAGTATTTT
CASSLQAGSTDTQYF
>.|TRBJ2-5|few|TRBV6-5
TGTGCCAGCAGTATTGGGGGACCTAGACAAGAGACCCAGTACTTC
CASSIGGPRQETQYF
>.|TRBJ2-7|.|TRBV11-3
TGTGCCAGCAGCCCTTGGATGGACGAGCAGTACTTC
CASSPWMDEQYF
>TRBD1|TRBJ2-1|many|TRBV2
TGTGCCAGCAGTGAGACAGGGGGCGGGAACAATGAGCAGTTCTTC
CASSETGGGNNEQFF
>TRBD2|TRBJ2-1|.|TRBV5-5
TGTGCCAGCAGCTTCCTCACTAGCGGGAGTAGGTTCTTC
CASSFLTSGSRFF
>TRBD1|TRBJ2-7|.|TRBV15
TGTGCCACCAGCAGAGACCGGACAGGGTACGACGAGCAGTACTTC
CATSRDRTGYDEQYF
>.|TRBJ2-3|few|TRBV13
TGTGCCAGCAGCTTAGGCGGTGGGGGGTCAGATACGCAGTATTTT
CASSLGGGGSDTQYF
>.|TRBJ2-7|.|TRBV30
TGTGCCTGGACCCCGCGGGGACGGCTGACCTACGAGCAGTACTTC
CAWTPRGRLTYEQYF
>.|TRBJ2-7|.|TRBV7-9
TGTGCCAGCAGCCGAGGGGTGGGGACTCCTAGCTCCTACGAGCAGTACTTC
CASSRGVGTPSSYEQYF
>.|TRBJ1-2|few|TRBV6-5
TGTGCCAGCAGTTACGGGCGGGATAACTATGGCTACACCTTC
CASSYGRDNYGYTF
>TRBD1|TRBJ1-2|.|TRBV28
TGTGCCAGCAGTCCGCCGGGACAGACCTATGGCTACACCTTC
CASSPPGQTYGYTF
>.|TRBJ2-7|.|TRBV10-3
TGTGCCATCAGGGGCGGGACGTCTACCTACGAGCAGTACTTC
CAIRGGTSTYEQYF
>.|TRBJ1-1|.|TRBV9
TGTGCCAGCAGCGTAGAAGGGGAGGTCGACACTGAAGCTTTCTTT
CASSVEGEVDTEAFF
>.|TRBJ1-1|.|TRBV30
TGTGCCTGGAGGGGATCCTATACTGAAGCTTTCTTT
CAWRGSYTEAFF
>.|TRBJ2-2|.|TRBV7-3
TGTGCCAGCAGCCCCTACTATACGAACACCGGGGAGCTGTTTTTT
CASSPYYTNTGELFF
>TRBD2|TRBJ2-3|.|TRBV7-9
TGTGCCAGCAGCTCCGGACTAGCGGGAGGCACAGATACGCAGTATTTT
CASSSGLAGGTDTQYF